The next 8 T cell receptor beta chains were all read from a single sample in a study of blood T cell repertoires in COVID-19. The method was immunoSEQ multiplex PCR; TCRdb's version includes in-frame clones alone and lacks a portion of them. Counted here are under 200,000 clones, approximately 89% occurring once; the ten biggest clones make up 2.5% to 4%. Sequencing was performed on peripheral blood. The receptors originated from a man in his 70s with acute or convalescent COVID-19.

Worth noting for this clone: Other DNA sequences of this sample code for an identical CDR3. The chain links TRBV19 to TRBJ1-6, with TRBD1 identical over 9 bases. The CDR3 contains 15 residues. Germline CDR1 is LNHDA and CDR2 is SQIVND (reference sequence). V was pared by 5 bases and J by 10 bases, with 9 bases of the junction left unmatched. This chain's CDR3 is CASSPPGQGDSPLHF. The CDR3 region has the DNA TGTGCCAGTAGTCCCCCGGGACAGGGTGACTCACCCCTCCACTTT.

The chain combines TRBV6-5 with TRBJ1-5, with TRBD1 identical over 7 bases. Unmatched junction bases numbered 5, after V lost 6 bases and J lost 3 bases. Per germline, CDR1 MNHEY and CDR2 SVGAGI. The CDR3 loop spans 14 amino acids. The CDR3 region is CASSRGTVNQPQHF. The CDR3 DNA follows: TGTGCCAGCAGCCGAGGGACAGTCAATCAGCCCCAGCATTTT.

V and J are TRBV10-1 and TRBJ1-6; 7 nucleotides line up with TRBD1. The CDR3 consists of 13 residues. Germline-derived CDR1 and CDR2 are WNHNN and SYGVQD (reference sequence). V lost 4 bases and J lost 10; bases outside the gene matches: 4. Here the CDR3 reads CASSVDRESPLHF. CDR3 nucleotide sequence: TGCGCCAGCAGTGTCGACAGGGAATCACCCCTCCACTTT.

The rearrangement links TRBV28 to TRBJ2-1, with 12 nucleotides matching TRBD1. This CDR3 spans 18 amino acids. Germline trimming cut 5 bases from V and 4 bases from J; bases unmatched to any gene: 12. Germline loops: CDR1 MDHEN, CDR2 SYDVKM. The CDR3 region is CASSIGTGGGGRYNEQFF. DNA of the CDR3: TGTGCCAGCAGTATAGGGACAGGGGGCGGGGGACGATACAATGAGCAGTTCTTC.

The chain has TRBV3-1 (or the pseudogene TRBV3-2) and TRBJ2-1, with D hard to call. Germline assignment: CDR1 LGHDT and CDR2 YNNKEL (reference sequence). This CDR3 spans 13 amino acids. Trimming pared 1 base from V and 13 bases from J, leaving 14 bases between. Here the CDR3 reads CASSQVSGPKQFF. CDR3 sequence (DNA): TGTGCCAGCAGCCAAGTTTCTGGGCCAAAACAGTTCTTC.

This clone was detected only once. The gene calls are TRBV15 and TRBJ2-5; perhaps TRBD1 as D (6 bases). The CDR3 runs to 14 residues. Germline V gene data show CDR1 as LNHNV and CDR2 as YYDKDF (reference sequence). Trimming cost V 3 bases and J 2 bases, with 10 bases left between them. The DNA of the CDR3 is TGTGCCACCAGCAGCACAGGGATACAAGAGACCCAGTACTTC. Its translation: CATSSTGIQETQYF.

This chain's CDR3 is CASSKDRERLGAFF. The CDR3 coding sequence is TGTGCCAGTAGTAAGGACAGGGAACGGTTGGGAGCTTTCTTT. This chain uses TRBV19 with TRBJ1-1; 8 bases agree with TRBD1. CDR3 length: 14 amino acids. Unmatched junction bases numbered 11, after V lost 4 bases and J lost 10 bases. Germline CDR1 reads LNHDA; CDR2 reads SQIVND (reference sequence). Using reference TRBV19 and TRBJ1-1 for the parts outside the CDR3, the full variable domain is DGGITQSPKYLFRKEGQNVTLSCEQNLNHDAMYWYRQDPGQGLRLIYYSQIVNDFQKGDIAEGYSVSREKKESFPLTVTSAQKNPTAFYLCASSKDRERLGAFFGQGTRLTVV.

The CDR3 region is CASSRRAGQGKKIPYEQYF. DNA for the CDR3: TGTGCCAGCAGTCGAAGAGCCGGGCAGGGCAAAAAGATTCCCTACGAGCAGTACTTC. The chain is built from TRBV6-6 and TRBJ2-7; TRBD1 might be the D (5 bases). CDR1 MNHNY and CDR2 SVGAGI come from the germline V gene (reference sequence). The CDR3 runs to 19 residues. Deletions cut 5 bases from V and 2 bases from J, with 28 bases between.